This TCR beta chain was identified in a study of technical replicates of blood from a handful of donors. Assay: immunoSEQ multiplex PCR; the TCRdb copy retains only in-frame clones and omits some. In the table there are just over 95,000 clones, about 95% of which are singletons. This clone was recorded once. The V gene lost 4 bases and the J gene lost 0 bases, with 16 bases spanning the gap. This CDR3 has 17 residues. CDR1 and CDR2 (germline): ENHRY, SYGVKD. Sequenced input: T cells isolated from PBMCs. This TCR was recovered from a human donor in good health. This chain joins TRBV10-3 and TRBJ1-5; TRBD1 might be the D (5 bases). CDR3 sequence reads: CAISAVAREHSNQPQHF. For the CDR3, the DNA is TGTGCCATCAGTGCCGTCGCCAGGGAACATAGCAATCAGCCCCAGCATTTT.